These 10 T cell receptor beta chains were sequenced from one sample in a study of tumor-infiltrating lymphocytes in primary liver carcinoma. The roughly 19-32 mg bulk tissue piece was not sorted before simultaneous RNA and DNA extraction. From around 500 ng total RNA, TCR beta cDNA was generated with a primer in the constant region. Sequencing libraries for TCR beta derived from three nested multiplex PCR rounds that used slightly modified ARM-PCR. For 10 cycles apiece, the opening two PCR rounds ran with TRBV1-TRBV30 forward primers and a C-beta reverse primer. From the multiplex PCR reads, TCRdb called clonotypes with MiXCR, one entry per CDR3 protein. The table includes about 44,000 distinct CDR3 sequences, 70% to 75% detected once. Sample: liver tumor tissue from sampling region 3. Indicated subset: tumor region T3, left-lateral pole. These receptors were taken from a man between 35 and 55 years old with primary liver carcinoma and hepatitis B virus infection.

On this clonotype: A read error may produce the germline difference seen at one junction end. The V gene is TRBV6-1, the J gene TRBJ2-1; 7 bases are shared with TRBD2. Germline CDR1 and CDR2: MNHNS and SASEGT. The CDR3 has 14 residues. The CDR3 DNA reads TGTGCCAGCACTAGCGGCAGCTCCTACAATGTGCAGTTCTTT. Translation gives CASTSGSSYNVQFF.

About this clonotype itself: Germline and junction disagree at one end, which may indicate a read error. The chain has TRBV29-1 and TRBJ2-1, with TRBD1 matching 10 bases. The CDR3 length is 14 residues. Germline lookup yields CDR1 SQVTM and CDR2 ANQGSEA. This CDR3 is CRGLPGQGVDEQSF. Here the CDR3 DNA reads TGCAGAGGATTGCCTGGACAGGGGGTGGATGAGCAGTCCTTC.

Comments on this clonotype: One end of the junction varies from germline; a read error may be responsible. This sequence joins TRBV11-2 and TRBJ2-7, with 9 bases aligning to TRBD1. The CDR3 covers 18 residues. Germline lookup yields CDR1 SGHAT and CDR2 FQNNGV. The CDR3 coding sequence is TGTACCAGCAGCTTAATAGACATGGGGACAGGGTATTCCTACGGGCAGTGCTTC. Its protein is CTSSLIDMGTGYSYGQCF.

Notes on this clonotype: At one boundary the junction diverges from the germline segment, which might be a read error. The rearrangement uses TRBV4-2 and TRBJ2-5, with D uncertain. CDR3 length: 15 amino acids. Germline values: CDR1 LGHNA, CDR2 YNFKEQ. The CDR3 region is CVSSQDRGFRETQCF. The CDR3 region has the DNA TGTGTCAGCAGCCAAGATCGAGGTTTTAGAGAGACCCAGTGCTTC.

The chain joins TRBV24-1 to TRBJ2-1, with 8 bases matching TRBD2. The CDR3 runs 14 residues. The germline gives CDR1 KGHDR, CDR2 SFDVKD. Trimming cost V 5 bases and J 9 bases; bases outside gene matches: 8. CDR3 nucleotides: TGTGCCACCAGTGCCATCGGACTAGCTGTTGAGCAGTTCTTC. Its translation is CATSAIGLAVEQFF.

The gene calls are TRBV28 and TRBJ2-7, with D possibly being TRBD2 (6 bases). Germline values: CDR1 MDHEN, CDR2 SYDVKM. The CDR3 runs 13 residues. DNA for the CDR3: TGTGCGGGTTCTAGCGCCGTAAGCGTCGGGCAGTACTTC. Its protein is CAGSSAVSVGQYF. The full variable domain, rest sourced from reference TRBV28 and TRBJ2-7, is DVKVTQSSRYLVKRTGEKVFLECVQDMDHENMFWYRQDPGLGLRLIYFSYDVKMKEKGDIPEGYSVSREKKERFSLILESASTNQTSMYLCAGSSAVSVGQYFGPGTRLTVT.

This chain uses TRBV6-5 with TRBJ2-3, with D possibly TRBD1 on 5 matching bases. Germline CDR1 MNHEY, CDR2 SVGAGI. The germline V and J ends were trimmed by 9 bases and 3 bases, with 19 bases remaining between them. This CDR3 region has 15 residues. The CDR3 is CASSQTGFGTDTQYF. CDR3 in DNA: TGTGCCAGTAGCCAAACAGGTTTTGGGACAGATACGCAGTATTTT.

Worth noting for this clonotype: Relative to the germline gene, one junction end is altered; a read error may explain this. The CDR3 DNA follows: TGTGTCAGCAGCTTAGAGGGACTAGGGTGGACGGATACGCAGTATTTT. Amino acid sequence: CVSSLEGLGWTDTQYF. The genes are TRBV11-2 and TRBJ2-3, with 8 bases that match TRBD2. The CDR3 runs to 16 residues. Germline V gene sequence: CDR1 SGHAT, CDR2 FQNNGV.

This rearrangement joins TRBV10-3 to TRBJ2-3; D not certain. V lost 7 bases and J 6 bases, leaving 14 bases between the germline ends. CDR3 length: 13 amino acids. CDR1 is ENHRY, CDR2 SYGVKD, per germline. The CDR3 spells CAIIETFGDTQYF. CDR3 sequence (DNA): TGTGCCATCATTGAAACTTTTGGGGATACGCAGTATTTT.

This clonotype was detected only once. Germline and junction disagree at one end, which may indicate a read error. V usage is TRBV29-1 and J usage is TRBJ2-2, with D possibly TRBD2 on 5 matching bases. The CDR3 totals 12 residues. CDR1 is SQVTM, CDR2 ANQGSEA, per germline. In DNA form, the CDR3 reads TGCAGCGCTGCTACAAACACCGGGGAGCCGTTTTTT. Translated: CSAATNTGEPFF.